The rows below give T cell receptor beta chains drawn from one sample of a study of cytomegalovirus exposure and HLA in healthy donors. This table comes from immunoSEQ multiplex PCR, and its TCRdb copy is limited to in-frame clones, with some not included. The sample includes tens of thousands of clones. Sequencing was carried out using PBMCs. The receptor source for this set is a man aged 40-49 years in good health and CMV-seropositive. CDR3s include the opening cysteine and the closing phenylalanine or tryptophan. A D gene is named only where the DNA matches it firmly. Clone size appears in some rows only: once, few, many, or a class for an expanded clone.

j_gene,v_gene,abundance,d_gene,CDR3aa,CDR3nt
TRBJ2-7,TRBV10-3,large,NA,CAISASGVQGEQYF,TGTGCCATCAGTGCCAGCGGAGTCCAAGGCGAGCAGTACTTC
TRBJ1-4,TRBV9,NA,TRBD1,CASSGDAGQGTNEKLFF,TGTGCCAGCAGCGGGGATGCAGGACAGGGCACTAATGAAAAACTGTTTTTT
TRBJ1-1,TRBV5-1,NA,NA,CASSRTPRGNTEAFF,TGCGCCAGCAGCCGGACTCCCCGGGGGAACACTGAAGCTTTCTTT
TRBJ2-4,TRBV30,NA,NA,CAWSVSYIQYF,TGTGCCTGGAGTGTAAGCTACATTCAGTACTTC
TRBJ1-2,TRBV10-3,NA,NA,CAISEGQGGYTF,TGTGCCATCAGTGAGGGGCAGGGCGGCTACACCTTC
TRBJ1-1,TRBV5-4,NA,NA,CASSLGYRDNTEAFF,TGTGCCAGCAGCTTGGGATACAGGGATAACACTGAAGCTTTCTTT
TRBJ2-7,TRBV6-1,NA,TRBD2,CASSEAEREPSYEQYF,TGTGCCAGCAGTGAAGCAGAGCGGGAGCCTTCCTACGAGCAGTACTTC
TRBJ2-5,TRBV14,NA,NA,CASSQNGGETQYF,TGTGCCAGCAGCCAAAACGGGGGAGAGACCCAGTACTTC
TRBJ2-3,TRBV19,NA,TRBD2,CASSIRAGRTDTQYF,TGTGCCAGTAGTATAAGAGCGGGGCGCACAGATACGCAGTATTTT
TRBJ1-5,TRBV12-5,NA,NA,CASGFSQPQHF,TGTGCTAGTGGTTTTAGTCAGCCCCAGCATTTT
TRBJ1-2,TRBV5-1,NA,NA,CASSPGGGVYGYTF,TGCGCCAGCAGCCCCGGAGGGGGGGTCTATGGCTACACCTTC
TRBJ2-3,TRBV7-7,NA,TRBD2,CASSLRTSGDDTQYF,TGTGCTAGCAGCCTACGGACTAGCGGGGACGATACGCAGTATTTT
TRBJ2-6,TRBV9,NA,TRBD1,CASKGTGESGANVLTF,TGTGCCAGCAAGGGGACAGGGGAAAGTGGGGCCAACGTCCTGACTTTC
TRBJ2-7,TRBV6-6,NA,NA,CASRLSTSRNYEQYF,TGTGCCAGCCGCCTTTCGACTAGTAGGAACTACGAGCAGTACTTC
TRBJ1-5,TRBV28,NA,NA,CASSLNQPQHF,TGTGCCAGCAGTCTCAATCAGCCCCAGCATTTT
TRBJ2-1,TRBV5-4,NA,TRBD2,CASSKGTSYNEQFF,TGTGCCAGCAGCAAAGGGACTAGCTACAATGAGCAGTTCTTC
TRBJ2-3,TRBV2,NA,NA,CASSEWRGQTDTQYF,TGTGCCAGCAGTGAATGGCGGGGTCAGACAGATACGCAGTATTTT